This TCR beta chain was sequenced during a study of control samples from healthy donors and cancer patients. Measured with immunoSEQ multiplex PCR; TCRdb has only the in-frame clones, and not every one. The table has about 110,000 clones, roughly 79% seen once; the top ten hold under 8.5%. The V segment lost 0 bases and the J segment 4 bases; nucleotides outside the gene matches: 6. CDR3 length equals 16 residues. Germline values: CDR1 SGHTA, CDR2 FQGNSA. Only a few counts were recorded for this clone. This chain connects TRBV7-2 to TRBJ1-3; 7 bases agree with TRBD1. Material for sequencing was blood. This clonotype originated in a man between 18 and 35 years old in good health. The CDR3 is CASSLAPQGYGNTIYF. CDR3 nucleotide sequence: TGTGCCAGCAGCTTAGCCCCACAGGGGTACGGAAACACCATATATTTT.